This entry describes one T cell receptor (beta chain). Seattle patients were enrolled while actively infected and followed longitudinally. The sample originates from a study of blood T cell repertoires in COVID-19. Looking at the study overall: COVID-19 samples, acute and convalescent, were from the United States, Italy and Spain. T cells, B-cell-depleted T cells, or PBMCs supplied cDNA or gDNA.

Looked up from germline, CDR1 is SGHNT and CDR2 is YYREEE (reference sequence). V lost 1 base, J lost 5 bases, and 10 bases lay in between. CDR3 length equals 13 residues. In the original analysis: Estimated nucleated cell counts came from reference gene primer amplification. TCRdb's table, derived via immunoSEQ multiplex PCR, lists solely in-frame clones and lacks some. D and trimming were read from the DNA, whereas the V and J calls and clone size are those reported in that table. The repertoire holds over 450,000 clones, with approximately 91% as singletons. The V and J genes are TRBV5-4 and TRBJ2-7; perhaps TRBD1 as D (6 bases). The sequencing input was peripheral blood. This sequence was found in a woman aged 45-60 years with COVID-19, enrolled during active disease. The chain's CDR3 is CASSLMGAHEQYF. The CDR3, as DNA: TGTGCCAGCAGCTTGATGGGGGCTCACGAGCAGTACTTC.